These 27 T cell receptor beta chains came from one sample sequenced in a study of shared clonotypes between healthy human individuals. Method: immunoSEQ multiplex PCR; TCRdb's copy keeps in-frame clones and lacks some. Of 2 million to 2.5 million clones listed, approximately 96% are singletons. Sample: naive CD4+ T cells sorted from blood. Regarding subset: CD45RA+ positively selected. The receptors come from a man between 18 and 29 years old in good health.

This chain links TRBV30 with TRBJ1-5, with unresolved D. The V gene's germline CDR1 is GTSNPN and CDR2 SVGIG (reference sequence). The CDR3 spans 14 residues. V was trimmed by 1 base and J by 0 bases, leaving 7 bases between them. The CDR3 here is CAWSGPVSNQPQHF. CDR3 in DNA: TGTGCCTGGAGTGGGCCGGTTAGCAATCAGCCCCAGCATTTT.

The chain joins TRBV6-1 to TRBJ2-7; 9 bases agree with TRBD1. The ends lost 3 bases at V and 3 bases at J; junction bases unmatched: 6. Germline V gene lookup returns CDR1 MNHNS and CDR2 SASEGT. This CDR3 region has 15 residues. The CDR3 DNA follows: TGTGCCAGCAGTGAGGGGGGGACAGGGCTCTACGAGCAGTACTTC. It encodes CASSEGGTGLYEQYF.

The chain carries TRBV29-1 and TRBJ1-2, with D possibly TRBD1 on 5 matching bases. Trimming removed 3 bases from V and 7 bases from J, with 9 bases in between. The germline V gene encodes CDR1 SQVTM and CDR2 ANQGSEA. The CDR3 contains 11 residues. The CDR3 DNA sequence: TGCAGCGTTGATGGAAGGGGTGGCTACACCTTC. Translating gives CSVDGRGGYTF.

The gene calls are TRBV11-2 and TRBJ1-6, with D perhaps TRBD1 (5 bases). From germline, CDR1 is SGHAT and CDR2 FQNNGV. Trimming removed 0 bases from V and 10 bases from J, with 13 bases in between. This CDR3 has 15 amino acids. The CDR3 DNA reads TGTGCCAGCAGCTTAGAGGGCAGGGTAAAATCACCCCTCCACTTT. It yields the protein CASSLEGRVKSPLHF. Variable domain in full (rest from reference TRBV11-2 and TRBJ1-6): EAGVAQSPRYKIIEKRQSVAFWCNPISGHATLYWYQQILGQGPKLLIQFQNNGVVDDSQLPKDRFSAERLKGVDSTLKIQPAKLEDSAVYLCASSLEGRVKSPLHFGNGTRLTVT.

With respect to this clone: This specimen includes other DNA sequences encoding the same CDR3. The J gene is TRBJ1-1, the V gene TRBV18; TRBD1 matches at 9 bases. CDR1 is KGHSH and CDR2 is LQKENI in the germline V gene. V was clipped by 3 bases and J by 2 bases; unmatched bases: 4. There are 15 residues in the CDR3. In DNA, the CDR3 is TGTGCCAGCTCACCCAGGACAGGGGTAAACACTGAAGCTTTCTTT. Translated: CASSPRTGVNTEAFF. Combining the CDR3 with reference TRBV18 and TRBJ1-1 gives the whole variable domain NAGVMQNPRHLVRRRGQEARLRCSPMKGHSHVYWYRQLPEEGLKFMVYLQKENIIDESGMPKERFSAEFPKEGPSILRIQQVVRGDSAAYFCASSPRTGVNTEAFFGQGTRLTVV.

The chain has TRBV2 and TRBJ2-1; the D is unclear. There are 11 residues in the CDR3. Germline-derived CDR1 and CDR2 are SNHLY and FYNNEI. V was cut by 6 bases and J by 9 bases, with 9 bases left in between. CDR3 residues: CASRPMGEQFF. CDR3 nucleotide sequence: TGTGCCAGCAGACCCATGGGTGAGCAGTTCTTC.

The V gene is TRBV6-6, the J gene TRBJ2-7; 9 positions match TRBD2. Looked up from germline, CDR1 is MNHNY and CDR2 is SVGAGI (reference sequence). The J segment lost 5 bases and the V segment lost 5 bases, leaving 13 bases of the junction unmatched. The CDR3 is 16 amino acids. The CDR3 here is CASSPGDGGRGNEQYF. The DNA of the CDR3 is TGTGCCAGCAGTCCGGGGGATGGCGGGAGGGGTAACGAGCAGTACTTC.

Points on this clone: In the same sample, other DNA sequences code for this CDR3. The chain has TRBV5-6 and TRBJ1-4; D possibly corresponds to TRBD1 (5 bases). The CDR3 is 14 amino acids. Between the trimmed V and J ends, which lost 0 bases and 10 bases, there was a span of 13 bases. Germline CDR1 SGHDT, CDR2 YYEEEE. CDR3 amino acids: CASSLVQGVGKLFF. The CDR3, as DNA: TGTGCCAGCAGCTTGGTTCAGGGAGTAGGAAAACTGTTTTTT.

The rearrangement links TRBV5-1 to TRBJ2-2; 8 bases fit TRBD2. Germline-derived CDR1 and CDR2 are SGHRS and YFSETQ. With 6 bases clipped from V and 6 bases from J, the junction kept 7 bases outside the gene matches. The CDR3 has 14 residues. The CDR3, as DNA: TGCGCCAGCAAGGCGGTAGCGGGACCCGGGGAGCTGTTTTTT. Translation: CASKAVAGPGELFF.

The rearrangement joins TRBV25-1 to TRBJ2-2; no firm D call. The CDR3 runs 14 residues. Germline CDR1 reads MGHDK; CDR2 reads SYGVNS. Trimming cost V 7 bases and J 1 base, with 10 bases left between them. CDR3 bases: TGTGCCAGCAAGGACGTAATGAACACCGGGGAGCTGTTTTTT. Its protein product is CASKDVMNTGELFF.

The chain combines TRBV23-1 with TRBJ1-4, with D uncertain. TRBV23-1 is flagged as an ORF with uncertain function. The CDR3 spans 15 residues. V shed 0 bases and J shed 5 bases, with 10 bases lying between them. CDR3 sequence reads: CASSQSSGVNEKLFF. CDR3 in DNA: TGCGCCAGCAGTCAATCCAGCGGGGTAAATGAAAAACTGTTTTTT.

The chain joins TRBV18 to TRBJ1-1, with D tentatively TRBD1 (6 bases). The CDR3 runs to 16 residues. The germline CDR1 and CDR2 sequences are KGHSH and LQKENI. Trimming stripped 3 bases from V and 0 bases from J, with 14 bases between. The chain's CDR3 is CASSPSTGPLNTEAFF. Here the CDR3 DNA reads TGTGCCAGCTCACCTTCGACAGGACCTTTGAACACTGAAGCTTTCTTT.

The V and J genes are TRBV4-1 and TRBJ1-5; D gene uncertain. Germline V CDR1 and CDR2: MGHRA, YSYEKL. This CDR3 spans 15 amino acids. Trimming removed 0 bases from V and 9 bases from J, with 15 bases in between. The CDR3 bases are TGCGCCAGCAGCCAAGAAGGGCACACCATTAGGCCCCAGCATTTT. Translated, it gives CASSQEGHTIRPQHF.

This clone was counted once. A read error may explain this, as a much larger clone is one base away. This sample includes further DNA sequences coding for the same CDR3. This rearrangement joins TRBV18 to TRBJ2-5, with D uncertain. The CDR3 is 11 residues long. Trimming stripped 6 bases from V and 1 base from J, with 3 bases between. CDR1 KGHSH and CDR2 LQKENI come from the germline V gene. CDR3 nucleotide sequence: TGTGCCAGCTCCCCCCAAGAGACCCAGTACTTC. Its translation: CASSPQETQYF.

A single count supports this clone. The V call is TRBV5-1, the J call TRBJ1-2, with D perhaps matching TRBD1 (6 bases). Per germline, CDR1 SGHRS and CDR2 YFSETQ. This CDR3 spans 15 amino acids. Trimming pared 3 bases from V and 3 bases from J, leaving 15 bases between. The CDR3 here is CASSSGTLDYYGYTF. CDR3 nucleotides: TGCGCCAGCAGCTCCGGGACATTGGATTACTATGGCTACACCTTC.

V and J are TRBV19 and TRBJ2-1; the match to TRBD2 covers 12 bases. V was clipped by 4 bases and J by 7 bases; unmatched bases: 5. The CDR3 has 15 amino acids. The germline CDR1 and CDR2 sequences are LNHDA and SQIVND (reference sequence). The CDR3 DNA reads as TGTGCCAGTAGTACTCGGACTAGCGGGGCGAATGAGCAGTTCTTC. Translating gives CASSTRTSGANEQFF.

The V and J genes are TRBV7-3 and TRBJ2-7; D not resolved. This CDR3 comprises 13 residues. Trimming removed 2 bases at V and 6 bases at J, with 11 bases between. Germline V gene data show CDR1 as SGHTA and CDR2 as FQGTGA. The CDR3, as DNA: TGTGCCAGCAGCTTATCCAGTCCGGGCGAGCAGTACTTC. Protein: CASSLSSPGEQYF.

Note on this clone: The same CDR3 also results from other DNA sequences found in this sample. The rearrangement joins TRBV5-4 to TRBJ2-3; D possibly uses TRBD1 or TRBD2 (5 bases each). This CDR3 contains 14 residues. V gave up 2 bases and J gave up 0 bases, with 7 bases separating them. Germline lookup yields CDR1 SGHNT and CDR2 YYREEE (reference sequence). CDR3 region: CASSFGGSTDTQYF. In DNA form, the CDR3 reads TGTGCCAGCAGCTTTGGGGGTAGCACAGATACGCAGTATTTT.

V usage is TRBV6-5 and J usage is TRBJ2-7; D is possibly TRBD1 (7 bases). Trimming shortened V by 1 base and J by 4 bases, and 11 bases separated the two germline ends. The length of the CDR3 is 14 residues. The germline V gene has CDR1 MNHEY and CDR2 SVGAGI. The CDR3 protein is CASSYYPGGYEQYF. In nucleotides, the CDR3 is TGTGCCAGCAGTTACTACCCAGGGGGGTACGAGCAGTACTTC.

The gene calls are TRBV28 and TRBJ1-3; D perhaps matches TRBD1 (6 bases). V was cut by 3 bases and J by 7 bases, with 16 bases left in between. This CDR3 is 15 amino acids long. From germline, CDR1 is MDHEN and CDR2 SYDVKM. CDR3 residues: CASSFSGAGRNTIYF. The CDR3 DNA reads as TGTGCCAGCAGTTTTTCAGGGGCCGGCCGGAACACCATATATTTT.

The chain links TRBV4-1 to TRBJ2-5, with 11 bases lining up with TRBD2. Germline V lookup: CDR1 MGHRA, CDR2 YSYEKL. V lost 4 bases to trimming and J lost 5 bases; unmatched junction nucleotides: 9. The CDR3 runs to 16 residues. CDR3 in amino acids: CASSPISGGAKETQYF. The CDR3 coding sequence is TGCGCCAGCAGCCCTATTAGCGGGGGGGCCAAGGAGACCCAGTACTTC.

The chain uses TRBV28 and TRBJ1-1, with D possibly matching TRBD1 (5 bases). This CDR3 contains 15 residues. The V and J ends lost 6 bases and 3 bases respectively, with 17 bases between them. Germline V lookup: CDR1 MDHEN, CDR2 SYDVKM. The CDR3 sequence: CASSLGGDRDTEAFF. CDR3 sequence (DNA): TGTGCCAGCAGCTTAGGAGGGGATCGGGACACTGAAGCTTTCTTT.

The rearrangement links TRBV2 to TRBJ2-5; tentatively, D is TRBD1 (6 bases). V was cut by 4 bases and J by 5 bases, with 8 bases left in between. CDR3 length: 12 amino acids. CDR1 is SNHLY and CDR2 is FYNNEI in the germline V gene. Here the CDR3 DNA reads TGTGCCAGCAGTGCAGGGGTGGAGACCCAGTACTTC. Protein product: CASSAGVETQYF.

V and J are TRBV30 and TRBJ2-1, with D perhaps assigned TRBD1 or TRBD2 (5 bases each). Trimming left V 3 bases short and J 2 bases short, with 5 bases between. CDR1 is GTSNPN, CDR2 SVGIG, per germline (reference sequence). The CDR3 length is 12 residues. CDR3 region: CAWRGPYNEQFF. The CDR3 DNA reads TGTGCCTGGAGGGGACCCTACAATGAGCAGTTCTTC.

The rearrangement uses TRBV2 and TRBJ1-4, with a weak D call TRBD1 (5 bases). The length of the CDR3 is 12 residues. Deletions cut 10 bases from V and 7 bases from J, with 13 bases between. The germline CDR1 and CDR2 sequences are SNHLY and FYNNEI. The DNA of the CDR3 is TGTGCCACCCTCGGGGGGTCTGAAAAACTGTTTTTT. Translated, it gives CATLGGSEKLFF.

The V gene is TRBV10-3, the J gene TRBJ2-6; a weak D match, TRBD2 (6 bases). The CDR3 contains 18 residues. V was trimmed by 0 bases and J by 3 bases, leaving 15 bases between them. Looked up from germline, CDR1 is ENHRY and CDR2 is SYGVKD. The CDR3 region is CAISESAGGSGGANVLTF. The DNA of the CDR3 is TGTGCCATCAGTGAGTCAGCCGGGGGATCTGGTGGGGCCAACGTCCTGACTTTC.

The chain is built from TRBV5-1 and TRBJ2-7; the match to TRBD2 covers 13 bases. V was pared by 0 bases and J by 2 bases, with 8 bases of the junction left unmatched. The CDR3 contains 18 residues. Germline CDR1 is SGHRS and CDR2 is YFSETQ. DNA for the CDR3: TGCGCCAGCAGCTTGGGAGGACTAGCGGGAGATTACGCCTACGAGCAGTACTTC. Encoded protein: CASSLGGLAGDYAYEQYF.